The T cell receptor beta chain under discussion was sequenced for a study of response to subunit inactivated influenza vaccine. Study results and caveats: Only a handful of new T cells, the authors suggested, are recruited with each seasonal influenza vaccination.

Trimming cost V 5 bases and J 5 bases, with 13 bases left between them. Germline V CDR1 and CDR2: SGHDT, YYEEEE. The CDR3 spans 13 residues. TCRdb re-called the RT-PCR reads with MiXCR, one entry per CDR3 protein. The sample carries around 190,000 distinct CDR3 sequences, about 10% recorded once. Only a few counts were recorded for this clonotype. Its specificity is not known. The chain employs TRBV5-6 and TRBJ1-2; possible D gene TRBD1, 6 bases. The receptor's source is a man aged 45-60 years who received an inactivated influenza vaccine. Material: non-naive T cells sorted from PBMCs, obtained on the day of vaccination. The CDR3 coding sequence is TGTGCCAGCAGTTTTCAGGGGTTATATGGCTACACCTTC. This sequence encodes CASSFQGLYGYTF.